The 22 T cell receptor beta chains listed next were all sequenced from one sample in a study of control samples from healthy donors and cancer patients. Using immunoSEQ multiplex PCR, the repertoire was profiled, and TCRdb retains in-frame clones only, with some absent. The table lists around 150,000 clones, about 90% of them singletons, with around 12% in the top ten. Sequences were obtained from blood. The receptors were sampled from a man aged 25 to 40 in good health.

The chain couples TRBV4-2 to TRBJ2-3; 9 bases agree with TRBD2. V dropped 0 bases and J dropped 6; count of bases not matched to a gene: 10. The CDR3 is 17 residues long. From germline, CDR1 is LGHNA and CDR2 YNFKEQ. CDR3 protein: CASSQDPRAGGMDTQYF. CDR3 DNA: TGTGCCAGCAGCCAAGATCCAAGGGCGGGGGGGATGGATACGCAGTATTTT.

The chain carries TRBV4-1 and TRBJ1-1; unclear D gene. Germline V gene lookup returns CDR1 MGHRA and CDR2 YSYEKL. V was pared by 0 bases and J by 3 bases, with 8 bases between. The CDR3 runs to 14 residues. The CDR3 here is CASSQEVRDTEAFF. The CDR3 bases are TGCGCCAGCAGCCAAGAGGTGCGGGACACTGAAGCTTTCTTT.

The V gene is TRBV3-1 (or the pseudogene TRBV3-2), the J gene TRBJ1-2; D uncertain. CDR1 and CDR2 (germline): LGHDT, YNNKEL (reference sequence). V gave up 0 bases and J gave up 4 bases, with 12 bases separating them. The CDR3 consists of 15 residues. In DNA, the CDR3 is TGTGCCAGCAGCCAAGATTTAGATACACCCTATGGCTACACCTTC. Residues: CASSQDLDTPYGYTF.

This sequence joins TRBV7-9 and TRBJ2-3; 8 bases line up with TRBD2. The CDR3 runs 17 residues. CDR1 SEHNR and CDR2 FQNEAQ come from the germline V gene (reference sequence). Trimming cost V 2 bases and J 4 bases; bases outside gene matches: 11. CDR3 coding DNA: TGTGCCAGCAGCTTACTCCCCGCCGGGACTAGACCAGATACGCAGTATTTT. It yields the protein CASSLLPAGTRPDTQYF.

The J gene is TRBJ1-1, the V gene TRBV7-6, with D possibly being TRBD1 (5 bases). This CDR3 has 15 residues. Germline assignment: CDR1 SGHVS and CDR2 FNYEAQ. Trimming shortened V by 5 bases and J by 2 bases, and 15 bases separated the two germline ends. For the CDR3, the DNA is TGTGCCAGCAGCCCCTGGGGGGGATCCAACACTGAAGCTTTCTTT. Translating gives CASSPWGGSNTEAFF.

The J gene is TRBJ2-7, the V gene TRBV5-1; the D is unclear. CDR1 is SGHRS, CDR2 YFSETQ, per germline. This CDR3 has 13 residues. Trimming took off 5 bases at V and 5 bases at J, with 14 bases between the two ends. The CDR3 loop is CASSRDKVDEQYF. CDR3 DNA sequence: TGCGCCAGCAGTCGTGACAAGGTCGACGAGCAGTACTTC.

V gene TRBV11-2 combines with J gene TRBJ1-3; D perhaps matches TRBD1 (5 bases). CDR1 SGHAT and CDR2 FQNNGV come from the germline V gene. This CDR3 spans 12 amino acids. Trimming shortened V by 1 base and J by 11 bases, and 9 bases separated the two germline ends. DNA for the CDR3: TGTGCCAGCAGCTTAGCAACGGGGGCCATATATTTT. Protein sequence: CASSLATGAIYF.

The chain recombines TRBV5-6 with TRBJ2-1, with a possible D match to TRBD2 (7 bases). Looked up from germline, CDR1 is SGHDT and CDR2 is YYEEEE. V was shortened by 4 bases and J by 7 bases, with 18 bases between the two germline ends. The CDR3 length is 15 residues. The CDR3 reads CASSRRGARINEQFF. The CDR3 bases are TGTGCCAGCAGCCGCCGGGGGGCGAGAATAAATGAGCAGTTCTTC. Together with reference TRBV5-6 and TRBJ2-1, the CDR3 gives the full variable domain: DAGVTQSPTHLIKTRGQQVTLRCSPKSGHDTVSWYQQALGQGPQFIFQYYEEEERQRGNFPDRFSGHQFPNYSSELNVNALLLGDSALYLCASSRRGARINEQFFGPGTRLTVL.

The chain recombines TRBV2 with TRBJ1-1, with 8 bases lining up with TRBD1. V gave up 2 bases and J gave up 5 bases; unmatched junction bases: 4. Germline V gene sequence: CDR1 SNHLY, CDR2 FYNNEI. This CDR3 contains 14 residues. CDR3 amino acids: CASSEQGAGTEAFF. CDR3 bases: TGTGCCAGCAGTGAACAGGGGGCCGGGACTGAAGCTTTCTTT. The entire variable domain, with the rest obtained from reference TRBV2 and TRBJ1-1, is as follows: EPEVTQTPSHQVTQMGQEVILRCVPISNHLYFYWYRQILGQKVEFLVSFYNNEISEKSEIFDDQFSVERPDGSNFTLKIRSTKLEDSAMYFCASSEQGAGTEAFFGQGTRLTVV.

The V and J genes are TRBV6-5 and TRBJ2-5; D might be TRBD1 (6 bases). V was pared by 8 bases and J by 5 bases, with 18 bases between. This CDR3 has 14 residues. Germline CDR1 and CDR2: MNHEY and SVGAGI. CDR3 nucleotide sequence: TGTGCCAGCGGTAGTCCCAGGGGCGGCGAGACCCAGTACTTC. Its protein is CASGSPRGGETQYF.

V is TRBV6-5 and J is TRBJ2-1, with 13 bases fitting TRBD2. CDR1 is MNHEY, CDR2 SVGAGI, per germline. V gave up 10 bases and J gave up 9 bases; unmatched junction bases: 6. The CDR3 runs to 13 residues. CDR3 sequence (DNA): TGTGCCACCTGGACTAGCGGGAGTGGTGAGCAGTTCTTC. Its protein product is CATWTSGSGEQFF.

J is TRBJ2-6 and V is TRBV21-1; the table's D call of TRBD1 was not tested on the DNA. TRBV21-1 is noted as a pseudogene. The CDR3 sequence is 16 residues long. CDR3 amino acids: CASSTQGISGANVLTF. The CDR3 DNA sequence: TGTGCCAGCAGCACACAGGGAATCTCTGGGGCCAACGTCCTGACTTTC.

The genes are TRBV11-2 and TRBJ2-3; no reliable D call. V was pared by 5 bases and J by 5 bases, with 11 bases between. CDR3 length: 13 amino acids. Germline assignment: CDR1 SGHAT and CDR2 FQNNGV. CDR3 loop: CASSRHIGDTQYF. In DNA form, the CDR3 reads TGTGCCAGCAGCCGTCACATCGGAGATACGCAGTATTTT.

The chain is built from TRBV18 and TRBJ1-1; TRBD1 matches at 8 bases. CDR1 and CDR2 (germline): KGHSH, LQKENI. The CDR3 extends over 15 amino acids. V was pared by 5 bases and J by 1 base, with 6 bases of the junction left unmatched. CDR3 in amino acids: CASSARTGRNTEAFF. DNA for the CDR3: TGTGCCAGCTCAGCAAGGACAGGGAGGAACACTGAAGCTTTCTTT.

In the case of this clone: Possible read error: a much larger clone is one base away. Within the sample, other DNA sequences also encode this same CDR3. J is TRBJ1-1 and V is TRBV11-2; 7 bases are shared with TRBD1. The V segment lost 1 base and the J segment 8 bases; nucleotides outside the gene matches: 1. This CDR3 region has 12 residues. Germline loops: CDR1 SGHAT, CDR2 FQNNGV. CDR3 nucleotides: TGTGCCAGCAGCTTAGGGACAGGAGAAGCTTTCTTT. Translated, it gives CASSLGTGEAFF. Full variable domain (outside the CDR3, taken from reference TRBV11-2 and TRBJ1-1): EAGVAQSPRYKIIEKRQSVAFWCNPISGHATLYWYQQILGQGPKLLIQFQNNGVVDDSQLPKDRFSAERLKGVDSTLKIQPAKLEDSAVYLCASSLGTGEAFFGQGTRLTVV.

CDR3 residues: CASRQDRVGGYTF. The CDR3 nucleotides are TGTGCCAGCAGACAGGACAGGGTGGGAGGCTACACCTTC. J is TRBJ1-2 and V is TRBV12-3 or TRBV12-4; 8 bases fit TRBD1. There are 13 residues in the CDR3. V was pared by 6 bases and J by 8 bases, with 8 bases of the junction left unmatched.

This clone appeared once. The DNA of the CDR3 is TGTGCCAGCAGTGAAGGGACAGTCTATAATTCACCCCTCCACTTT. This sequence encodes CASSEGTVYNSPLHF. This chain links TRBV25-1 with TRBJ1-6; 7 nucleotides align to TRBD1. The J segment lost 3 bases and the V segment lost 2 bases, leaving 1 base of the junction unmatched. Germline CDR1 and CDR2: MGHDK and SYGVNS. CDR3 length: 15 residues.

This rearrangement joins TRBV6-2 or TRBV6-3 to TRBJ1-2; D uncertain. Per germline, CDR1 MNHEY and CDR2 SVGEGT. Trimming left V 0 bases short and J 5 bases short, with 1 base between. CDR3 length equals 11 residues. CDR3 loop: CASSYSYGYTF. CDR3 nucleotides: TGTGCCAGCAGTTACTCTTATGGCTACACCTTC.

This clone was found a few times. The chain recombines TRBV3-1 (or the pseudogene TRBV3-2) with TRBJ1-1; the D gene is possibly TRBD1 (5 bases). The CDR3 has 15 amino acids. V lost 0 bases and J 4 bases, leaving 12 bases between the germline ends. The germline V gene encodes CDR1 LGHDT and CDR2 YNNKEL (reference sequence). For the CDR3, the DNA is TGTGCCAGCAGCCAAGAGCGGGGACTTGGCACTGAAGCTTTCTTT. It specifies CASSQERGLGTEAFF.

The chain carries TRBV12-3 or TRBV12-4 and TRBJ2-7, with TRBD2 as a possible D gene (5 bases). The CDR3 runs to 12 residues. Trimming took off 3 bases at V and 6 bases at J, with 9 bases between the two ends. CDR3 nucleotides: TGTGCCAGCAGTTTGGGAGCAACCGAGCAGTACTTC. Its protein is CASSLGATEQYF.

This rearrangement joins TRBV19 to TRBJ1-2; tentative D call: TRBD1 (6 bases). The germline gives CDR1 LNHDA, CDR2 SQIVND (reference sequence). V was shortened by 3 bases and J by 8 bases, with 13 bases between the two germline ends. The CDR3 extends over 13 amino acids. The CDR3: CASSIGPGAGYTF. The CDR3 region has the DNA TGTGCCAGTAGTATTGGCCCAGGGGCCGGCTACACCTTC.

The V gene is TRBV7-9, the J gene TRBJ1-1, with unresolved D. The ends were cut back, 2 bases at V and 3 bases at J, with 7 bases in the middle. This CDR3 comprises 13 residues. Germline V CDR1 and CDR2: SEHNR, FQNEAQ (reference sequence). CDR3 DNA: TGTGCCAGCAGCTTATCCCACGACACTGAAGCTTTCTTT. This sequence encodes CASSLSHDTEAFF. Full variable domain (outside the CDR3, taken from reference TRBV7-9 and TRBJ1-1): DTGVSQNPRHKITKRGQNVTFRCDPISEHNRLYWYRQTLGQGPEFLTYFQNEAQLEKSRLLSDRFSAERPKGSFSTLEIQRTEQGDSAMYLCASSLSHDTEAFFGQGTRLTVV.